These 26 T cell receptor beta chains came from one sample sequenced in a study of blood T cell repertoires in COVID-19. Generated by immunoSEQ multiplex PCR, the TCRdb table keeps only in-frame clones and is missing some. The top ten hold approximately 0.8% of the sample, which has some 150,000 clones, over 75% seen once. Sequencing was performed on PBMCs or T cells enriched from blood (not recorded which). The receptors come from a woman under 30 who had recovered from COVID-19.

The chain carries TRBV30 and TRBJ2-5, with 11 bases that match TRBD2. CDR3 length: 16 amino acids. Per germline, CDR1 GTSNPN and CDR2 SVGIG (reference sequence). The V and J ends lost 1 base and 4 bases, in that order; junction bases with no gene match: 8. The CDR3 coding sequence is TGTGCCTGGAGTGACAAGTTAGCGGGAGGGGGAGAGACCCAGTACTTC. This codes for CAWSDKLAGGGETQYF.

This chain links TRBV6-5 with TRBJ2-7, with D uncertain. The CDR3 extends over 14 amino acids. Germline CDR1 MNHEY, CDR2 SVGAGI. The V end lost 0 bases, the J end lost 0 bases, and 6 bases lay between the germline ends. In DNA form, the CDR3 reads TGTGCCAGCAGTTACTCGCTGGCCTCCTACGAGCAGTACTTC. Translating it yields CASSYSLASYEQYF.

The rearrangement uses TRBV2 and TRBJ2-2; TRBD2 matches 10 bases. CDR1 and CDR2 from the germline V gene are SNHLY and FYNNEI. The V gene end was trimmed by 2 bases and the J gene end by 5 bases; junction bases not matched to a gene: 2. The CDR3 length is 15 residues. This chain's CDR3 is CASSELAGETGELFF. The CDR3 nucleotides are TGTGCCAGCAGTGAACTAGCGGGAGAAACCGGGGAGCTGTTTTTT.

The CDR3 DNA reads TGCAGCGTTGATAGGGAGACAGGGGGCGGCTACACCTTC. Protein: CSVDRETGGGYTF. V usage is TRBV29-1 and J usage is TRBJ1-2; TRBD1 matches 10 bases. Looked up from germline, CDR1 is SQVTM and CDR2 is ANQGSEA. The CDR3 length is 13 residues. V shed 3 bases, J shed 8 bases, and the junction held 6 bases outside the gene matches.

The V and J genes are TRBV6-1 and TRBJ2-7; 7 bases agree with TRBD1. The V gene's germline CDR1 is MNHNS and CDR2 SASEGT. The CDR3 extends over 15 amino acids. V shed 1 base and J 4 bases; nucleotides not matched to a gene: 7. CDR3 amino acids: CASSEELTGPYEQYF. The CDR3 DNA follows: TGTGCCAGCAGTGAAGAGCTGACAGGGCCGTACGAGCAGTACTTC.

This chain connects TRBV21-1 to TRBJ2-3; no check of the table's D call, TRBD1, against the DNA was made. TRBV21-1 represents a pseudogene. The length of the CDR3 is 17 residues. The chain's CDR3 is CASSKRQGVESTDTQYF. The CDR3 DNA follows: TGTGCCAGCAGCAAAAGGCAGGGGGTGGAGAGCACAGATACGCAGTATTTT.

The CDR3: CASTPRGGTYEQYF. The CDR3 DNA sequence: TGTGCCAGCACTCCAAGGGGCGGAACCTACGAGCAGTACTTC. The gene calls are TRBV28 and TRBJ2-7; maybe TRBD1 (5 bases). The CDR3 extends over 14 amino acids. Germline V lookup: CDR1 MDHEN, CDR2 SYDVKM. Trimming removed 7 bases at V and 2 bases at J, with 15 bases between.

The rearrangement links TRBV7-9 to TRBJ2-3; 10 nucleotides line up with TRBD2. With 5 bases clipped from V and 5 bases from J, the junction kept 7 bases outside the gene matches. This CDR3 contains 15 residues. CDR1 and CDR2 (germline): SEHNR, FQNEAQ (reference sequence). CDR3 amino acids: CASSPGTSVIDTQYF. The CDR3 DNA reads as TGTGCCAGCAGCCCCGGGACTAGCGTCATAGATACGCAGTATTTT.

The V call is TRBV28, the J call TRBJ1-1; no reliable D call. Germline CDR1 MDHEN, CDR2 SYDVKM. The length of the CDR3 is 14 residues. V was shortened by 7 bases and J by 5 bases, with 17 bases between the two germline ends. The CDR3 sequence is CASTLEGSGTEAFF. DNA for the CDR3: TGTGCCAGCACCCTAGAGGGAAGTGGGACTGAAGCTTTCTTT. Full variable domain (missing parts from reference TRBV28 and TRBJ1-1): DVKVTQSSRYLVKRTGEKVFLECVQDMDHENMFWYRQDPGLGLRLIYFSYDVKMKEKGDIPEGYSVSREKKERFSLILESASTNQTSMYLCASTLEGSGTEAFFGQGTRLTVV.

This chain links TRBV9 with TRBJ2-1, with D tentatively TRBD2 (5 bases). This CDR3 is 16 amino acids long. Germline V CDR1 and CDR2: SGDLS, YYNGEE. The V end lost 4 bases, the J end lost 0 bases, and 14 bases lay between the germline ends. This CDR3 is CASSPDGVSSYNEQFF. CDR3 in DNA: TGTGCCAGCAGCCCCGACGGGGTAAGCTCCTACAATGAGCAGTTCTTC. Supplemented by reference TRBV9 and TRBJ2-1, the full variable domain reads DSGVTQTPKHLITATGQRVTLRCSPRSGDLSVYWYQQSLDQGLQFLIQYYNGEERAKGNILERFSAQQFPDLHSELNLSSLELGDSALYFCASSPDGVSSYNEQFFGPGTRLTVL.

V usage is TRBV7-6 and J usage is TRBJ2-1; 10 nucleotides align to TRBD2. Germline CDR1 is SGHVS and CDR2 is FNYEAQ. The CDR3 runs 18 residues. With V trimmed by 2 bases and J by 0 bases, 7 bases remained unmatched. CDR3 in DNA: TGTGCCAGCAGCTTATGGGCTAGCGGGAGAAGCTCCTACAATGAGCAGTTCTTC. Protein product: CASSLWASGRSSYNEQFF.

This clone was found once. The chain combines TRBV19 with TRBJ2-5; maybe TRBD1 (6 bases). The CDR3 has 13 amino acids. Trimming cost V 3 bases and J 4 bases, with 9 bases left between them. Germline V gives CDR1 LNHDA, CDR2 SQIVND (reference sequence). CDR3 region: CASSIIRGETQYF. The CDR3 region has the DNA TGTGCCAGTAGTATCATCAGGGGAGAGACCCAGTACTTC.

The rearrangement links TRBV9 to TRBJ2-7, with 7 bases lining up with TRBD1. Germline V gene data show CDR1 as SGDLS and CDR2 as YYNGEE. The V and J ends lost 0 bases and 7 bases, in that order; junction bases with no gene match: 10. This CDR3 has 15 residues. This chain's CDR3 is CASSVGPDRVTEQYF. For the CDR3, the DNA is TGTGCCAGCAGCGTAGGCCCAGACAGGGTAACTGAGCAGTACTTC.

The J gene is TRBJ1-1, the V gene TRBV18, with D maybe TRBD1 (5 bases). The germline gives CDR1 KGHSH, CDR2 LQKENI. The CDR3 contains 16 residues. V was clipped by 4 bases and J by 0 bases, with 15 bases between them. The CDR3, as DNA: TGTGCCAGCTCACGCCGGGAGGGGACTATGAACACTGAAGCTTTCTTT. As protein: CASSRREGTMNTEAFF.

The chain recombines TRBV28 with TRBJ1-2; no clear D gene. The V end was cut by 2 bases, the J end by 2 bases, with 12 bases between. The CDR3 totals 15 residues. CDR1 and CDR2 (germline): MDHEN, SYDVKM. The chain's CDR3 is CASSLTTIPNYGYTF. The DNA for the CDR3 is TGTGCCAGCAGTTTAACCACAATTCCCAACTATGGCTACACCTTC.

The chain combines TRBV10-3 with TRBJ1-3; 8 nucleotides align to TRBD1. The CDR3 loop spans 16 amino acids. Germline V gene lookup returns CDR1 ENHRY and CDR2 SYGVKD. Unmatched junction bases numbered 2, after V lost 1 base and J lost 0 bases. The CDR3 loop reads CAISELTGGSGNTIYF. In DNA form, the CDR3 reads TGTGCCATCAGTGAGTTAACAGGGGGCTCTGGAAACACCATATATTTT.

In this sample, this clone turned up a few times. The genes are TRBV28 and TRBJ1-1; TRBD1 agrees at 8 bases. The CDR3 sequence is 16 residues long. The germline V gene encodes CDR1 MDHEN and CDR2 SYDVKM. V was pared by 3 bases and J by 0 bases, with 6 bases of the junction left unmatched. This chain's CDR3 is CASSFKDRVVNTEAFF. As DNA, the CDR3 is TGTGCCAGCAGTTTTAAGGACAGGGTCGTGAACACTGAAGCTTTCTTT. Full variable domain (remainder filled in from reference TRBV28 and TRBJ1-1): DVKVTQSSRYLVKRTGEKVFLECVQDMDHENMFWYRQDPGLGLRLIYFSYDVKMKEKGDIPEGYSVSREKKERFSLILESASTNQTSMYLCASSFKDRVVNTEAFFGQGTRLTVV.

The gene calls are TRBV7-3 and TRBJ1-1; maybe TRBD1 (5 bases). Germline-derived CDR1 and CDR2 are SGHTA and FQGTGA. The CDR3 is 13 residues long. V lost 4 bases to trimming and J lost 2 bases, with 8 bases between them. The CDR3 reads CASSSQVNTEAFF. CDR3 DNA sequence: TGTGCCAGCAGCTCACAGGTTAACACTGAAGCTTTCTTT.

The chain carries TRBV6-2 or TRBV6-3 and TRBJ1-2, with no clear D. The CDR3 loop spans 12 amino acids. Germline loops: CDR1 MNHEY, CDR2 SVGEGT. Trimming pared 5 bases from V and 8 bases from J, leaving 12 bases between. CDR3 in amino acids: CASSRFERGYTF. As DNA, the CDR3 is TGTGCCAGCAGTCGTTTTGAGCGCGGCTACACCTTC.

The chain couples TRBV27 to TRBJ2-1; D ambiguous. Looked up from germline, CDR1 is MNHEY and CDR2 is SMNVEV (reference sequence). This CDR3 contains 17 residues. Trimming stripped 3 bases from V and 0 bases from J, with 15 bases between. CDR3 region: CASSLLWAGSSYNEQFF. CDR3 nucleotide sequence: TGTGCCAGCAGTTTGCTTTGGGCTGGGTCCTCCTACAATGAGCAGTTCTTC.

With respect to this clone: The sample has other DNA sequences that encode this CDR3 too. The DNA for the CDR3 is TGCGCCAGCAGCTTACAGGGAAATCAGCCCCAGCATTTT. As protein: CASSLQGNQPQHF. This sequence joins TRBV5-1 and TRBJ1-5, with D possibly TRBD1 on 6 matching bases. Germline-derived CDR1 and CDR2 are SGHRS and YFSETQ. V lost 2 bases to trimming and J lost 4 bases, with 7 bases between them. The CDR3 consists of 13 residues.

The chain links TRBV15 to TRBJ2-7; 12 nucleotides line up with TRBD2. Germline V gene lookup returns CDR1 LNHNV and CDR2 YYDKDF (reference sequence). The V gene end was trimmed by 0 bases and the J gene end by 5 bases; junction bases not matched to a gene: 8. The CDR3 extends over 17 amino acids. The CDR3 DNA follows: TGTGCCACCAGCAGAGATTTAGGACTAGCGGGACTGGACGAGCAGTACTTC. Protein sequence: CATSRDLGLAGLDEQYF. The full variable domain, completed using reference TRBV15 and TRBJ2-7, is DAMVIQNPRYQVTQFGKPVTLSCSQTLNHNVMYWYQQKSSQAPKLLFHYYDKDFNNEADTPDNFQSRRPNTSFCFLDIRSPGLGDTAMYLCATSRDLGLAGLDEQYFGPGTRLTVT.

The chain is built from TRBV6-5 and TRBJ1-6; 7 bases agree with TRBD1. The germline V gene has CDR1 MNHEY and CDR2 SVGAGI. The CDR3 is 14 residues long. Germline trimming cut 2 bases from V and 7 bases from J; bases unmatched to any gene: 2. The CDR3 is CASSYAGGNSPLHF. Here the CDR3 DNA reads TGTGCCAGCAGTTACGCAGGGGGAAATTCACCCCTCCACTTT.

This rearrangement joins TRBV6-4 to TRBJ2-2; D possibly corresponds to TRBD1 (5 bases). Germline lookup yields CDR1 MRHNA and CDR2 SNTAGT. This CDR3 spans 14 amino acids. V dropped 8 bases and J dropped 3 bases, with 13 bases sitting between them. The CDR3, as DNA: TGTGCCAGCGCTGCAGGGCCTGACACCGGGGAGCTGTTTTTT. This codes for CASAAGPDTGELFF.

The J gene is TRBJ2-1, the V gene TRBV7-9; D might be TRBD2 (5 bases). CDR1 is SEHNR, CDR2 FQNEAQ, per germline (reference sequence). This CDR3 contains 15 residues. V lost 3 bases and J lost 5, with 14 bases in between. CDR3 loop: CASSLEVVRNNEQFF. Here the CDR3 DNA reads TGTGCCAGCAGCTTGGAGGTGGTGCGTAACAATGAGCAGTTCTTC. Based on the CDR3 plus reference TRBV7-9 and TRBJ2-1, the full variable domain is DTGVSQNPRHKITKRGQNVTFRCDPISEHNRLYWYRQTLGQGPEFLTYFQNEAQLEKSRLLSDRFSAERPKGSFSTLEIQRTEQGDSAMYLCASSLEVVRNNEQFFGPGTRLTVL.

The chain combines TRBV12-3 or TRBV12-4 with TRBJ1-6; D gene uncertain. This CDR3 has 12 residues. Trimming stripped 7 bases from V and 7 bases from J, with 8 bases between. CDR3 DNA sequence: TGTGCCAGCACTAAGCCGAATTCACCCCTCCACTTT. It is translated as CASTKPNSPLHF.